The next 12 T cell receptor beta chains were all read from a single sample in a study of blood T cell repertoires in COVID-19. Sequenced by immunoSEQ multiplex PCR; TCRdb stores in-frame clones only, minus some. In the table there are 45,000 to 65,000 clones, approximately 86% of which are singletons. Sequencing used peripheral blood. All receptors derive from a human donor with acute or convalescent COVID-19. The donor label of this sample is uncertain.

This clone was detected only once. DNA for the CDR3: TGTGCCAGCTCACCACCTAGCCGCTACGAGCAGTACTTC. Its translation: CASSPPSRYEQYF. The rearrangement joins TRBV18 to TRBJ2-7; D is unresolved. V was clipped by 0 bases and J by 3 bases, with 6 bases between them. Germline loops: CDR1 KGHSH, CDR2 LQKENI. There are 13 residues in the CDR3.

This clone was found a few times. J is TRBJ1-4 and V is TRBV15; the match to TRBD1 covers 9 bases. Unmatched junction bases numbered 6, after V lost 0 bases and J lost 7 bases. The CDR3 length is 16 residues. Germline values: CDR1 LNHNV, CDR2 YYDKDF (reference sequence). The CDR3 sequence: CATSREQDRGGEKLFF. CDR3 bases: TGTGCCACCAGCAGAGAGCAGGACAGGGGTGGTGAAAAACTGTTTTTT.

This chain links TRBV7-2 with TRBJ2-3; 7 bases are shared with TRBD2. This CDR3 contains 14 residues. Germline V gene data show CDR1 as SGHTA and CDR2 as FQGNSA. J gave up 5 bases and V 5 bases, and 7 bases lay outside the gene matches. In nucleotides, the CDR3 is TGTGCCAGCAGCCTCCTTGGGGGGGGAGATACGCAGTATTTT. Protein sequence: CASSLLGGGDTQYF.

The table lists this clone with a few counts. This chain connects TRBV14 to TRBJ1-1, with D possibly being TRBD1 (5 bases). V was trimmed by 0 bases and J by 4 bases, leaving 6 bases between them. The CDR3 consists of 13 residues. The germline CDR1 and CDR2 sequences are SGHDN and FVKESK. CDR3 nucleotides: TGTGCCAGCAGCCAAGATCAGGGCACTGAAGCTTTCTTT. Encoded protein: CASSQDQGTEAFF.

The V and J genes are TRBV7-8 and TRBJ1-2; no firm D call. Germline V gene sequence: CDR1 SGHVS, CDR2 FQNEAQ. Trimming took 7 bases from V and 4 from J, leaving 13 bases between them. The CDR3 length is 13 residues. CDR3 protein: CASTDIRFYGYTF. DNA of the CDR3: TGTGCCAGCACCGATATACGGTTCTATGGCTACACCTTC.

The genes are TRBV14 and TRBJ1-6; unclear D gene. Germline CDR1 is SGHDN and CDR2 is FVKESK. The germline V and J ends were trimmed by 1 base and 10 bases, with 14 bases remaining between them. The CDR3 has 15 residues. DNA for the CDR3: TGTGCCAGCAGCCAAGTAAGAGGGTCTGAATCACCCCTCCACTTT. This encodes CASSQVRGSESPLHF.

The chain combines TRBV2 with TRBJ1-5; possibly TRBD1 for D (6 bases). The germline V and J ends were trimmed by 1 base and 2 bases, with 9 bases remaining between them. There are 15 residues in the CDR3. Germline assignment: CDR1 SNHLY and CDR2 FYNNEI. CDR3 region: CASSEEGGGNQPQHF. The CDR3 nucleotides read TGTGCCAGCAGTGAAGAGGGGGGGGGCAATCAGCCCCAGCATTTT.

The V call is TRBV3-1 (or the pseudogene TRBV3-2), the J call TRBJ1-2; D gene uncertain. Germline V gives CDR1 LGHDT, CDR2 YNNKEL (reference sequence). V lost 0 bases to trimming and J lost 4 bases, with 12 bases between them. The CDR3 is 15 residues long. This CDR3 is CASSQETTVLYGYTF. The DNA of the CDR3 is TGTGCCAGCAGCCAAGAGACTACAGTCCTCTATGGCTACACCTTC.

The chain is built from TRBV10-3 and TRBJ1-4; D is undetermined. Germline values: CDR1 ENHRY, CDR2 SYGVKD. The V end was cut by 2 bases, the J end by 8 bases, with 9 bases between. The CDR3 spans 13 residues. The CDR3 DNA follows: TGTGCCATCAGTGAGAGGGAGGGAGAAAAACTGTTTTTT. Translated, it gives CAISEREGEKLFF.

This clone was seen a single time. This sequence joins TRBV11-2 and TRBJ2-3, with TRBD1 identical over 10 bases. This CDR3 spans 15 amino acids. Germline assignment: CDR1 SGHAT and CDR2 FQNNGV. V lost 5 bases and J lost 0; bases outside the gene matches: 2. The CDR3 protein is CASSRDRGSTDTQYF. The CDR3 DNA reads TGTGCCAGCAGCCGGGACAGGGGTAGCACAGATACGCAGTATTTT.

This clone was observed a handful of times. The CDR3 sequence is CASSLQGRTGELFF. In nucleotides, the CDR3 is TGTGCCAGCAGTTTACAGGGGAGAACCGGGGAGCTGTTTTTT. The gene calls are TRBV28 and TRBJ2-2, with D possibly matching TRBD1 (6 bases). Germline V lookup: CDR1 MDHEN, CDR2 SYDVKM. This CDR3 region has 14 residues. V lost 2 bases and J lost 5, with 9 bases in between.

The rearrangement uses TRBV6-5 and TRBJ2-7, with 7 bases lining up with TRBD1. J gave up 3 bases and V 6 bases, and 5 bases lay outside the gene matches. This CDR3 spans 13 amino acids. Looked up from germline, CDR1 is MNHEY and CDR2 is SVGAGI. The CDR3 spells CASRETGYYEQYV. CDR3 bases: TGTGCCAGCAGAGAGACAGGGTACTACGAGCAGTACGTC.